The 20 T cell receptor beta chains reported below all come from one sample, sequenced in a study of PD-1 blockade in mismatch repair-deficient tumors. Data came from immunoSEQ multiplex PCR; TCRdb stores just in-frame clones and leaves some out. This table holds around 39,000 clones, roughly 83% found once. The sequencing used PBMCs, collected roughly 39 weeks after starting pembrolizumab. Receptors originate from an adult with mismatch repair-deficient cancer.

The rearrangement uses TRBV10-3 and TRBJ2-7, with TRBD2 matching 8 bases. The germline gives CDR1 ENHRY, CDR2 SYGVKD. Unmatched junction bases numbered 4, after V lost 0 bases and J lost 3 bases. CDR3 length equals 15 residues. The CDR3 protein is CAISESETSVYEQYF. DNA of the CDR3: TGTGCCATCAGTGAGTCGGAGACTAGCGTCTACGAGCAGTACTTC.

The rearrangement uses TRBV5-1 and TRBJ2-4; the D gene is possibly TRBD1 (6 bases). The germline V gene encodes CDR1 SGHRS and CDR2 YFSETQ. The CDR3 sequence is 15 residues long. V shed 3 bases and J shed 6 bases, with 16 bases lying between them. The CDR3 DNA is TGCGCCAGCAGCTCGGCACCCGGACAGCTAAACATTCAGTACTTC. It translates to CASSSAPGQLNIQYF.

The chain combines TRBV19 with TRBJ2-1; 9 positions match TRBD1. Germline V gives CDR1 LNHDA, CDR2 SQIVND (reference sequence). The CDR3 extends over 13 amino acids. The junction had 6 bases not matched to a gene; V was cut back by 10 bases and J by 5 bases. The CDR3: CAKGTGKNNEQFF. The CDR3 DNA is TGTGCCAAAGGGACAGGGAAGAACAATGAGCAGTTCTTC.

This clone was picked up one time. The chain couples TRBV6-5 to TRBJ2-5, with a possible D match to TRBD2 (6 bases). V was pared by 6 bases and J by 5 bases, with 16 bases between. CDR1 MNHEY and CDR2 SVGAGI come from the germline V gene. This CDR3 spans 14 amino acids. CDR3 bases: TGTGCCAGCAGAAGGGACTTGTCGGGGGAGACCCAGTACTTC. Protein product: CASRRDLSGETQYF.

The genes are TRBV19 and TRBJ2-1; 10 positions agree with TRBD1. J was trimmed by 0 bases and V by 5 bases; bases with no gene match: 1. There are 15 residues in the CDR3. The germline CDR1 and CDR2 sequences are LNHDA and SQIVND (reference sequence). The CDR3 spells CASSGQGGSYNEQFF. CDR3 sequence (DNA): TGTGCCAGTAGTGGACAGGGGGGCTCCTACAATGAGCAGTTCTTC. Filled out from reference TRBV19 and TRBJ2-1, the complete variable domain reads DGGITQSPKYLFRKEGQNVTLSCEQNLNHDAMYWYRQDPGQGLRLIYYSQIVNDFQKGDIAEGYSVSREKKESFPLTVTSAQKNPTAFYLCASSGQGGSYNEQFFGPGTRLTVL.

This clone has only a few counts. The chain carries TRBV25-1 and TRBJ2-7, with 13 bases identical to TRBD2. The CDR3 loop spans 15 amino acids. V shed 1 base and J 5 bases; nucleotides not matched to a gene: 2. CDR1 is MGHDK, CDR2 SYGVNS, per germline. This CDR3 reads CASSESGLAGDEQYF. CDR3 bases: TGTGCCAGCAGTGAATCAGGACTAGCGGGAGACGAGCAGTACTTC.

The chain recombines TRBV6-4 with TRBJ2-1; 9 positions match TRBD2. The germline V gene encodes CDR1 MRHNA and CDR2 SNTAGT. This CDR3 has 17 residues. Losses at the gene ends were 2 bases for V and 1 base for J; bases not matched to a gene: 6. CDR3 in amino acids: CASSDVSSGGSYNEQFF. CDR3 bases: TGTGCCAGCAGTGACGTATCCAGCGGGGGGTCCTACAATGAGCAGTTCTTC.

The V gene is TRBV7-2, the J gene TRBJ1-5; D not resolved. The CDR3 is 13 amino acids. The V gene lost 5 bases and the J gene lost 3 bases, with 8 bases spanning the gap. The V gene's germline CDR1 is SGHTA and CDR2 FQGNSA. The CDR3 bases are TGTGCCAGCAGCCCAGGAAACAATCAGCCCCAGCATTTT. Amino acids: CASSPGNNQPQHF.

J is TRBJ2-7 and V is TRBV5-1; 11 bases align to TRBD1. CDR3 length: 15 amino acids. V shed 0 bases, J shed 3 bases, and the junction held 2 bases outside the gene matches. CDR1 and CDR2 (germline): SGHRS, YFSETQ. CDR3 region: CASSLAGTGGYEQYF. In DNA form, the CDR3 reads TGCGCCAGCAGCTTGGCCGGGACAGGGGGCTACGAGCAGTACTTC.

This chain joins TRBV9 and TRBJ1-1, with D perhaps matching TRBD1 (5 bases). Trimming took off 0 bases at V and 5 bases at J, with 11 bases between the two ends. The length of the CDR3 is 14 residues. From germline, CDR1 is SGDLS and CDR2 YYNGEE. CDR3 coding DNA: TGTGCCAGCAGCGTAGGGGGCCGGGTAACTGAAGCTTTCTTT. This gives the protein CASSVGGRVTEAFF.

This clone turned up a few times. The V and J genes are TRBV30 and TRBJ2-7; TRBD1 might be the D (6 bases). The CDR3 has 14 amino acids. Deletions cut 5 bases from V and 0 bases from J, with 14 bases between. Germline V CDR1 and CDR2: GTSNPN, SVGIG (reference sequence). The CDR3 nucleotides read TGTGCCTGGGTAGCGACAGGATCCTCCTACGAGCAGTACTTC. Protein product: CAWVATGSSYEQYF. Complete variable domain (other parts from reference TRBV30 and TRBJ2-7): SQTIHQWPATLVQPVGSPLSLECTVEGTSNPNLYWYRQAAGRGLQLLFYSVGIGQISSEVPQNLSASRPQDRQFILSSKKLLLSDSGFYLCAWVATGSSYEQYFGPGTRLTVT.

The chain employs TRBV7-9 and TRBJ1-1; 7 bases are a match to TRBD1. Germline lookup yields CDR1 SEHNR and CDR2 FQNEAQ (reference sequence). With V trimmed by 5 bases and J by 4 bases, 7 bases remained unmatched. CDR3 size: 14 residues. The CDR3 loop reads CASSLTGVGTEAFF. Written as DNA, the CDR3 is TGTGCCAGCAGCCTTACAGGGGTGGGCACTGAAGCTTTCTTT.

The chain combines TRBV5-4 with TRBJ2-5, with TRBD1 matching 10 bases. This CDR3 contains 14 residues. With 4 bases clipped from V and 2 bases from J, the junction kept 2 bases outside the gene matches. Germline CDR1 SGHNT, CDR2 YYREEE (reference sequence). The DNA for the CDR3 is TGTGCCAGCAGCGCGGGACAGGGGCAAGAGACCCAGTACTTC. It yields the protein CASSAGQGQETQYF.

This clone has just one count. This chain links TRBV29-1 with TRBJ2-5, with unresolved D. CDR3 length: 12 residues. The ends were cut back, 3 bases at V and 7 bases at J, with 12 bases in the middle. CDR1 and CDR2 from the germline V gene are SQVTM and ANQGSEA. The CDR3 DNA reads TGCAGCGTTGAGGGCAGTTACGGGACCCAGTACTTC. It translates to CSVEGSYGTQYF. Using reference TRBV29-1 and TRBJ2-5 for the parts outside the CDR3, the full variable domain is SAVISQKPSRDICQRGTSLTIQCQVDSQVTMMFWYRQQPGQSLTLIATANQGSEATYESGFVIDKFPISRPNLTFSTLTVSNMSPEDSSIYLCSVEGSYGTQYFGPGTRLLVL.

This clone was seen a single time. The chain links TRBV28 to TRBJ1-5; 9 bases agree with TRBD1. The V and J ends lost 3 bases and 4 bases, in that order; junction bases with no gene match: 7. Germline V gene sequence: CDR1 MDHEN, CDR2 SYDVKM. This CDR3 contains 16 residues. CDR3 DNA sequence: TGTGCCAGCAGTTTCCGACAGGGGGAGGGGAATCAGCCCCAGCATTTT. It is translated as CASSFRQGEGNQPQHF. The variable domain in full, with the rest retrieved from reference TRBV28 and TRBJ1-5, is DVKVTQSSRYLVKRTGEKVFLECVQDMDHENMFWYRQDPGLGLRLIYFSYDVKMKEKGDIPEGYSVSREKKERFSLILESASTNQTSMYLCASSFRQGEGNQPQHFGDGTRLSIL.

The chain recombines TRBV7-2 with TRBJ2-1, with a possible D match to TRBD1 (6 bases). The CDR3 covers 14 residues. V lost 4 bases and J lost 5, with 12 bases in between. Germline V gene sequence: CDR1 SGHTA, CDR2 FQGNSA. The CDR3 DNA follows: TGTGCCAGCAGCTATCAGACAGGAGACAATGAGCAGTTCTTC. Residues: CASSYQTGDNEQFF.

This chain uses TRBV6-6 with TRBJ2-2; D unresolved. Germline CDR1 MNHNY, CDR2 SVGAGI (reference sequence). The V end was cut by 0 bases, the J end by 1 base, with 6 bases between. The CDR3 contains 15 residues. The chain's CDR3 is CASSYSRLNTGELFF. The CDR3 coding sequence is TGTGCCAGCAGTTACTCGAGGTTGAACACCGGGGAGCTGTTTTTT.

The chain links TRBV5-1 to TRBJ1-4; D perhaps matches TRBD1 (6 bases). The CDR3 contains 14 residues. Trimming cost V 7 bases and J 5 bases, with 15 bases left between them. Per germline, CDR1 SGHRS and CDR2 YFSETQ. The CDR3: CASRTGQQNEKLFF. CDR3 DNA: TGCGCCAGCCGAACAGGACAGCAGAATGAAAAACTGTTTTTT.

This rearrangement joins TRBV19 to TRBJ1-5; D remains ambiguous. The V end was cut by 1 base, the J end by 3 bases, with 10 bases between. The CDR3 extends over 15 amino acids. Germline CDR1 LNHDA, CDR2 SQIVND (reference sequence). The CDR3 bases are TGTGCCAGTAGTATAGGGAGTCCCTTCAATCAGCCCCAGCATTTT. Translation: CASSIGSPFNQPQHF.

The V gene is TRBV7-2, the J gene TRBJ2-1, with D possibly matching TRBD2 (5 bases). V was cut by 5 bases and J by 0 bases, with 14 bases left in between. Germline lookup yields CDR1 SGHTA and CDR2 FQGNSA. This CDR3 is built from 16 residues. CDR3 DNA sequence: TGTGCCAGCAGCCCCTTAGCGATCGGCTCCTACAATGAGCAGTTCTTC. It translates to CASSPLAIGSYNEQFF. Based on the CDR3 plus reference TRBV7-2 and TRBJ2-1, the full variable domain is GAGVSQSPSNKVTEKGKDVELRCDPISGHTALYWYRQSLGQGLEFLIYFQGNSAPDKSGLPSDRFSAERTGGSVSTLTIQRTQQEDSAVYLCASSPLAIGSYNEQFFGPGTRLTVL.